This is a list of T cell receptor beta chains from one sample in a study of T cells after yellow fever vaccination. TCRdb reprocessed the 5' RACE reads via MiXCR and lists one record per CDR3 protein. This table holds 13,000 or so distinct CDR3 sequences, 4.5% to 6% found once. Sample: PBMCs, either bulk or a sorted T-cell subset (CD4+, CD8+, memory, or dextramer-sorted; not recorded which), taken 45 days after the yellow fever booster vaccination. The receptors come from a man aged 25-45 years who received the YFV17D yellow fever vaccine. Both conserved end residues are part of each CDR3. Fields, in order: J gene, V gene, clone size, D gene, CDR3 protein, CDR3 DNA. A D gene is named only where the DNA matches it firmly. Only some rows state a clone size, as once, few, many or a class for expanded clones.

j_gene: TRBJ2-3; v_gene: TRBV7-8; abundance: many; d_gene: NA; CDR3aa: CASGTPLAPDTQYF; CDR3nt: TGTGCCAGCGGAACTCCTTTAGCCCCGGATACGCAGTATTTT
j_gene: TRBJ1-2; v_gene: TRBV5-1; abundance: many; d_gene: TRBD1; CDR3aa: CASSLLATGESGYTF; CDR3nt: TGCGCCAGCAGCTTGCTGGCCACAGGGGAGAGCGGCTACACCTTC
j_gene: TRBJ2-7; v_gene: TRBV9; abundance: many; d_gene: TRBD2; CDR3aa: CASSTRGGYEQYF; CDR3nt: TGTGCCAGCAGCACCCGGGGAGGGTACGAGCAGTACTTC
j_gene: TRBJ1-2; v_gene: TRBV14; abundance: many; d_gene: NA; CDR3aa: CASSQGRGYGYTF; CDR3nt: TGTGCCAGCAGCCAAGGGAGGGGGTATGGCTACACCTTC
j_gene: TRBJ2-1; v_gene: TRBV18; abundance: many; d_gene: TRBD2; CDR3aa: CASSPAAGRSGGDEQFF; CDR3nt: TGTGCCAGCTCACCAGCCGCAGGTAGAAGCGGGGGCGATGAGCAGTTCTTC
j_gene: TRBJ2-7; v_gene: TRBV11-2; abundance: NA; d_gene: NA; CDR3aa: CASSSDLTSRHF; CDR3nt: TGTGCCAGCAGCTCGGACCTTACTAGTAGGCACTTC
j_gene: TRBJ2-1; v_gene: TRBV7-2; abundance: many; d_gene: NA; CDR3aa: CASSLTGPLPYNEQFF; CDR3nt: TGTGCCAGCAGCTTAACGGGGCCCCTCCCCTACAATGAGCAGTTCTTC
j_gene: TRBJ2-7; v_gene: TRBV20-1; abundance: medium-sized; d_gene: NA; CDR3aa: CSGQDSYEQYF; CDR3nt: TGCAGTGGGCAGGACTCCTACGAGCAGTACTTC
j_gene: TRBJ2-7; v_gene: TRBV11-2; abundance: many; d_gene: NA; CDR3aa: CASRGDAESYEQYF; CDR3nt: TGTGCCAGCCGTGGGGACGCGGAATCCTACGAGCAGTACTTC
j_gene: TRBJ2-7; v_gene: TRBV3-1; abundance: many; d_gene: NA; CDR3aa: CASSRALREQYF; CDR3nt: TGTGCCAGCAGCCGGGCACTCCGCGAGCAGTACTTC
j_gene: TRBJ2-1; v_gene: TRBV28; abundance: many; d_gene: TRBD2; CDR3aa: CASSLSGLAGHEQFF; CDR3nt: TGTGCCAGCAGTCTCTCGGGACTAGCGGGTCATGAGCAGTTCTTC
j_gene: TRBJ2-1; v_gene: TRBV5-1; abundance: many; d_gene: NA; CDR3aa: CASTRILGNEQFF; CDR3nt: TGCGCCAGCACTCGGATCCTTGGCAATGAGCAGTTCTTC
j_gene: TRBJ2-1; v_gene: TRBV10-3; abundance: many; d_gene: NA; CDR3aa: CAISELLRDSMNHF; CDR3nt: TGTGCCATCAGTGAACTGCTCCGGGACTCGATGAACCACTTC
j_gene: TRBJ1-1; v_gene: TRBV7-2; abundance: many; d_gene: NA; CDR3aa: CASSLAYRPALGTEAFF; CDR3nt: TGTGCCAGCAGCTTAGCTTACAGGCCTGCTCTTGGCACTGAAGCTTTCTTT
j_gene: TRBJ2-3; v_gene: TRBV28; abundance: many; d_gene: NA; CDR3aa: CASSTRTRTDTQYF; CDR3nt: TGTGCCAGCAGCACCCGGACTCGCACAGATACGCAGTATTTT
j_gene: TRBJ2-1; v_gene: TRBV12-3/TRBV12-4; abundance: many; d_gene: NA; CDR3aa: CASSPESGRNILQFF; CDR3nt: TGTGCCAGCAGCCCCGAGTCGGGGAGAAACATTCTGCAGTTCTTC
j_gene: TRBJ1-2; v_gene: TRBV9; abundance: many; d_gene: NA; CDR3aa: CASSVEGGAKNYGYTF; CDR3nt: TGTGCCAGCAGCGTAGAAGGGGGGGCGAAAAACTATGGCTACACCTTC
j_gene: TRBJ1-1; v_gene: TRBV7-2; abundance: many; d_gene: NA; CDR3aa: CASSFLGSEAFF; CDR3nt: TGTGCCAGCAGCTTTTTGGGAAGTGAAGCTTTCTTT
j_gene: TRBJ2-1; v_gene: TRBV11-2; abundance: many; d_gene: TRBD2; CDR3aa: CASSFRGASGSPAFGEQFF; CDR3nt: TGTGCCAGCAGCTTCAGGGGAGCTAGCGGGAGCCCCGCCTTTGGTGAGCAGTTCTTC